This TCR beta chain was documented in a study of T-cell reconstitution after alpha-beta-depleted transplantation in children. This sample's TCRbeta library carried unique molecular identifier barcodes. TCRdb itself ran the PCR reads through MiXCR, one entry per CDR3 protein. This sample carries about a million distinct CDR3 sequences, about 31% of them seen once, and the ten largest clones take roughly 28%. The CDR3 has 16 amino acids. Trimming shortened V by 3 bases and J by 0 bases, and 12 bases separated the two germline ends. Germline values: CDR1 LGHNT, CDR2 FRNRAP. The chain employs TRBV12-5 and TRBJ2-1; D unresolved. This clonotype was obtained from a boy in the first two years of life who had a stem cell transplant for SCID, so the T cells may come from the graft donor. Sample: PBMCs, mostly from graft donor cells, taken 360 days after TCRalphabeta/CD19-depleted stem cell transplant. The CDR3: CASGFGTELSYNEQFF. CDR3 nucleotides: TGTGCTAGTGGTTTCGGAACAGAACTCTCCTACAATGAGCAGTTCTTC.